Presented here are 25 T cell receptor beta chains from one specimen sequenced in a study of blood T cell repertoires in COVID-19. Generated by immunoSEQ multiplex PCR, the TCRdb table keeps only in-frame clones and is missing some. The sample includes over 85,000 clones, about 90% of them seen just once. The sample comprised peripheral blood. The receptors were sampled from a human donor with acute or convalescent COVID-19. The donor label of this sample is uncertain.

This chain uses TRBV2 with TRBJ1-5; no clear D gene. Deletions cut 6 bases from V and 0 bases from J, with 6 bases between. Germline assignment: CDR1 SNHLY and CDR2 FYNNEI. This CDR3 contains 13 residues. CDR3 DNA sequence: TGTGCCAGCAGGGAGACTAGCAATCAGCCCCAGCATTTT. This encodes CASRETSNQPQHF.

The chain recombines TRBV9 with TRBJ2-3; 12 positions match TRBD2. The CDR3 is 17 residues long. The J segment lost 0 bases and the V segment lost 4 bases, leaving 6 bases of the junction unmatched. Germline CDR1 SGDLS, CDR2 YYNGEE. The DNA of the CDR3 is TGTGCCAGCAGCCCTGTACTAGCGGGGGGAAGCACAGATACGCAGTATTTT. This codes for CASSPVLAGGSTDTQYF.

The genes are TRBV2 and TRBJ1-2, with 11 bases lining up with TRBD1. Germline V gene sequence: CDR1 SNHLY, CDR2 FYNNEI. CDR3 size: 15 residues. Trimming cost V 6 bases and J 5 bases; bases outside gene matches: 8. The CDR3: CASRPGTGGVYGYTF. The DNA for the CDR3 is TGTGCCAGCAGACCCGGGACAGGGGGAGTATATGGCTACACCTTC.

This chain uses TRBV6-5 with TRBJ2-7; tentatively, D is TRBD1 (6 bases). The CDR3 is 15 residues long. Germline values: CDR1 MNHEY, CDR2 SVGAGI. With 2 bases removed from V and 0 bases from J, the gap between germline ends came to 11 bases. The CDR3 DNA is TGTGCCAGCAGTTACACAGGGATAAGCTCCTACGAGCAGTACTTC. It translates to CASSYTGISSYEQYF.

J is TRBJ2-2 and V is TRBV7-9; 7 positions agree with TRBD1. The V gene's germline CDR1 is SEHNR and CDR2 FQNEAQ (reference sequence). V trimming: 4 bases; J trimming: 4 bases; junction bases outside the gene matches: 6. The CDR3 spans 15 residues. The CDR3 sequence: CASSSWGQFTGELFF. Here the CDR3 DNA reads TGTGCCAGCAGCTCATGGGGACAGTTCACCGGGGAGCTGTTTTTT.

The rearrangement joins TRBV6-6 to TRBJ2-7, with TRBD1 as a possible D gene (5 bases). This CDR3 is built from 15 residues. The germline V gene has CDR1 MNHNY and CDR2 SVGAGI (reference sequence). Trimming cost V 6 bases and J 3 bases, with 18 bases left between them. The CDR3 protein is CASRLDSLLSYEQYF. CDR3 coding DNA: TGTGCCAGCAGACTCGACAGCCTTTTAAGCTACGAGCAGTACTTC.

This chain connects TRBV6-2 or TRBV6-3 to TRBJ2-3; TRBD1 might be the D (5 bases). V was trimmed by 4 bases and J by 2 bases, leaving 13 bases between them. The CDR3 loop spans 15 amino acids. CDR1 MNHEY and CDR2 SVGEGT come from the germline V gene. The CDR3 DNA is TGTGCCAGCAGTTCCATAGACAGATTCACAGATACGCAGTATTTT. It yields the protein CASSSIDRFTDTQYF.

The CDR3 DNA sequence: TGCGCCAGCAGCTTAACAGGGGACAACACTGAAGCTTTCTTT. Translating it yields CASSLTGDNTEAFF. This chain joins TRBV5-1 and TRBJ1-1; 7 bases agree with TRBD1. Germline V gives CDR1 SGHRS, CDR2 YFSETQ. The CDR3 is 14 amino acids. The junction had 3 bases not matched to a gene; V was cut back by 2 bases and J by 2 bases. Drawing the rest from reference TRBV5-1 and TRBJ1-1, the complete variable domain is KAGVTQTPRYLIKTRGQQVTLSCSPISGHRSVSWYQQTPGQGLQFLFEYFSETQRNKGNFPGRFSGRQFSNSRSEMNVSTLELGDSALYLCASSLTGDNTEAFFGQGTRLTVV.

This clone was recorded once. The chain links TRBV11-3 to TRBJ2-7; the D gene is possibly TRBD1 (6 bases). CDR3 length: 14 amino acids. The germline V and J ends were trimmed by 5 bases and 5 bases, with 16 bases remaining between them. Germline-derived CDR1 and CDR2 are SGHNT and YENEEA. CDR3 DNA sequence: TGTGCCAGCAGCCTCGGGACATTTATCGACGAGCAGTACTTC. As protein: CASSLGTFIDEQYF.

This chain links TRBV24-1 with TRBJ2-2; a possible D gene is TRBD2 (5 bases). Germline-derived CDR1 and CDR2 are KGHDR and SFDVKD. V lost 3 bases, J lost 7 bases, and 11 bases lay in between. The CDR3 consists of 14 residues. DNA for the CDR3: TGTGCCACCAGTGATGGGTCGGGATTCGGGGAGCTGTTTTTT. It codes for CATSDGSGFGELFF.

The genes are TRBV28 and TRBJ2-1, with 12 nucleotides matching TRBD1. This CDR3 has 16 amino acids. Germline V CDR1 and CDR2: MDHEN, SYDVKM. After removal of 4 bases from V and 7 bases from J, the junction contained 8 bases not matched to a gene. In DNA, the CDR3 is TGTGCCAGCAGTTCCGGGACAGGGGGCACGGTAAATGAGCAGTTCTTC. Amino acids: CASSSGTGGTVNEQFF.

The chain joins TRBV18 to TRBJ1-5, with TRBD1 matching 11 bases. This CDR3 comprises 16 residues. Germline-derived CDR1 and CDR2 are KGHSH and LQKENI. Germline trimming cut 2 bases from V and 2 bases from J; bases unmatched to any gene: 2. CDR3 sequence (DNA): TGTGCCAGCTCACCAGGACAGGGGGCTGGCAATCAGCCCCAGCATTTT. Encoded protein: CASSPGQGAGNQPQHF.

The genes are TRBV10-3 and TRBJ2-5, with TRBD1 as a possible D gene (5 bases). Per germline, CDR1 ENHRY and CDR2 SYGVKD. The CDR3 runs to 13 residues. Deletions cut 4 bases from V and 2 bases from J, with 8 bases between. For the CDR3, the DNA is TGTGCCATCAGTGGGCAGGGACAAGAGACCCAGTACTTC. Amino acids: CAISGQGQETQYF.

The chain carries TRBV29-1 and TRBJ2-7; 11 bases are shared with TRBD2. After removal of 4 bases from V and 2 bases from J, the junction contained 7 bases not matched to a gene. CDR3 length: 15 amino acids. Germline values: CDR1 SQVTM, CDR2 ANQGSEA. Here the CDR3 reads CSVANLAGGPYEQYF. The CDR3 nucleotides are TGCAGCGTTGCCAATTTAGCGGGGGGGCCCTACGAGCAGTACTTC.

The rearrangement links TRBV28 to TRBJ2-3, with 8 nucleotides matching TRBD1. Germline lookup yields CDR1 MDHEN and CDR2 SYDVKM. CDR3 length equals 14 residues. Trimming at V came to 7 bases and at J to 1 base, leaving 4 bases not matched to a gene. The CDR3 reads CASTGTGRTDTQYF. The CDR3 DNA follows: TGTGCCAGCACCGGGACAGGACGCACAGATACGCAGTATTTT.

V and J are TRBV5-1 and TRBJ1-1, with D possibly matching TRBD1 (6 bases). CDR3 length: 15 residues. CDR1 SGHRS and CDR2 YFSETQ come from the germline V gene. Between the trimmed V and J ends, which lost 0 bases and 3 bases, there was a span of 12 bases. The DNA for the CDR3 is TGCGCCAGCAGCTTGGAACCAGGGGATGACACTGAAGCTTTCTTT. Residues: CASSLEPGDDTEAFF.

In DNA, the CDR3 is TGCGCCAGCAGCTCCCTAGCGGGGGGCGGCACAGATACGCAGTATTTT. Its translation: CASSSLAGGGTDTQYF. V is TRBV5-1 and J is TRBJ2-3, with 11 bases identical to TRBD2. CDR3 length: 16 residues. The germline CDR1 and CDR2 sequences are SGHRS and YFSETQ. The V and J ends lost 3 bases and 1 base, in that order; junction bases with no gene match: 4.

The J gene is TRBJ1-1, the V gene TRBV19, with 8 positions matching TRBD1. The V gene end was trimmed by 9 bases and the J gene end by 5 bases; junction bases not matched to a gene: 8. The CDR3 is 13 amino acids. From germline, CDR1 is LNHDA and CDR2 SQIVND (reference sequence). The CDR3 coding sequence is TGTGCCAGCCTGGACAGGGCGAGGACTGAAGCTTTCTTT. Its protein product is CASLDRARTEAFF.

V is TRBV6-6 and J is TRBJ1-5; D gene ambiguous. There are 12 residues in the CDR3. In germline, CDR1 is MNHNY, CDR2 SVGAGI (reference sequence). Trimming stripped 5 bases from V and 4 bases from J, with 6 bases between. The CDR3 spells CASSGSNQPQHF. The CDR3 DNA reads TGTGCCAGCAGTGGCTCTAATCAGCCCCAGCATTTT.

The chain is built from TRBV19 and TRBJ2-1; 8 bases are shared with TRBD1. CDR3 length equals 15 residues. The V and J ends lost 6 bases and 6 bases, in that order; junction bases with no gene match: 10. Germline V gene data show CDR1 as LNHDA and CDR2 as SQIVND (reference sequence). In DNA, the CDR3 is TGTGCCAGTAGGAACAGGGGGAATTCATTCAATGAGCAGTTCTTC. Translated: CASRNRGNSFNEQFF.

The gene calls are TRBV12-5 and TRBJ2-1; D unresolved. CDR3 length: 11 residues. Trimming removed 1 base at V and 13 bases at J, with 8 bases between. Germline V lookup: CDR1 LGHNT, CDR2 FRNRAP. CDR3 amino acids: CASGLAQRQFF. CDR3 in DNA: TGTGCTAGTGGTTTGGCACAGAGACAGTTCTTC.

This clone was recorded a few times. The chain joins TRBV6-5 to TRBJ2-7; a possible D gene is TRBD1 (6 bases). The V end lost 0 bases, the J end lost 0 bases, and 12 bases lay between the germline ends. The CDR3 runs 16 residues. Germline-derived CDR1 and CDR2 are MNHEY and SVGAGI. In DNA, the CDR3 is TGTGCCAGCAGTTACTCCTTCGTGGACAGCTCCTACGAGCAGTACTTC. Translated: CASSYSFVDSSYEQYF.

This rearrangement joins TRBV15 to TRBJ1-1, with D tentatively TRBD1 (6 bases). V was trimmed by 5 bases and J by 8 bases, leaving 9 bases between them. The CDR3 runs 11 residues. The V gene's germline CDR1 is LNHNV and CDR2 YYDKDF (reference sequence). The CDR3 nucleotides read TGTGCCACCAGCTTTGGGACAGAAGCTTTCTTT. Amino acids: CATSFGTEAFF.

V gene TRBV2 combines with J gene TRBJ1-1, with D maybe TRBD1 (6 bases). Germline CDR1 is SNHLY and CDR2 is FYNNEI. The CDR3 loop spans 13 amino acids. V lost 5 bases and J lost 4, with 11 bases in between. As DNA, the CDR3 is TGTGCCAGCAGTCAGGGGTGGGTCACTGAAGCTTTCTTT. Amino acids: CASSQGWVTEAFF.

This clone was detected only a few times. The chain carries TRBV7-2 and TRBJ1-1; D is ambiguous. The CDR3 covers 15 residues. V lost 1 base, J lost 7 bases, and 16 bases lay in between. CDR1 and CDR2 from the germline V gene are SGHTA and FQGNSA. CDR3 amino acids: CASSLGRNKAIEAFF. The CDR3 DNA follows: TGTGCCAGCAGCTTAGGGCGGAACAAGGCGATTGAAGCTTTCTTT.